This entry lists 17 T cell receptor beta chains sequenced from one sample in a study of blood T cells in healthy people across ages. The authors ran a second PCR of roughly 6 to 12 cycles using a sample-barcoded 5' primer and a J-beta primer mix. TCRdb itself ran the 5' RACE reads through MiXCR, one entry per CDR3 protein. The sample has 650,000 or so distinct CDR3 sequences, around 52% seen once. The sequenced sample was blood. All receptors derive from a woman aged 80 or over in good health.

The CDR3 loop reads CATSREGDGNSPLHF. The CDR3 DNA sequence: TGTGCCACCAGCAGAGAAGGGGACGGAAATTCACCCCTCCACTTT. The chain couples TRBV15 to TRBJ1-6; perhaps TRBD1 as D (5 bases). V was shortened by 0 bases and J by 7 bases, with 10 bases between the two germline ends. The V gene's germline CDR1 is LNHNV and CDR2 YYDKDF (reference sequence). The CDR3 contains 15 residues.

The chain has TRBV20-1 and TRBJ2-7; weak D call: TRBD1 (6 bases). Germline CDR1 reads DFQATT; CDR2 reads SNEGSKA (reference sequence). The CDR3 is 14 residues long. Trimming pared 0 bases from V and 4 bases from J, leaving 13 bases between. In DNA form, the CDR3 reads TGCAGTGCTAGAGATCAGGGCAGGGGTTACGAGCAGTACTTC. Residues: CSARDQGRGYEQYF.

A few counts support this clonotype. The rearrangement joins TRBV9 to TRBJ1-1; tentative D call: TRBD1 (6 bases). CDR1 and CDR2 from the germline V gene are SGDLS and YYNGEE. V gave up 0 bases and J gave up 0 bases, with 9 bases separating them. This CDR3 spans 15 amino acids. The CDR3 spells CASSVAGTMNTEAFF. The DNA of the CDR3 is TGTGCCAGCAGCGTAGCGGGGACAATGAACACTGAAGCTTTCTTT.

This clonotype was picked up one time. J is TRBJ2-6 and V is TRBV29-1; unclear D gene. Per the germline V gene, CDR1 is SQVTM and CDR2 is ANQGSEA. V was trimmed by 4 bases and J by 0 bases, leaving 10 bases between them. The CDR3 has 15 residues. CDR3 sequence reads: CSVGFHNSGANVLTF. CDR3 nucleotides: TGCAGCGTTGGTTTCCACAACTCTGGGGCCAACGTCCTGACTTTC.

CDR3 in amino acids: CASKDPAYNEQYF. CDR3 nucleotide sequence: TGTGCCAGCAAGGACCCCGCCTACAATGAGCAGTACTTC. The J gene is TRBJ2-7, the V gene TRBV6-6, with unresolved D. This CDR3 has 13 amino acids. The V and J ends lost 7 bases and 7 bases respectively, with 17 bases between them. Germline V gives CDR1 MNHNY, CDR2 SVGAGI (reference sequence).

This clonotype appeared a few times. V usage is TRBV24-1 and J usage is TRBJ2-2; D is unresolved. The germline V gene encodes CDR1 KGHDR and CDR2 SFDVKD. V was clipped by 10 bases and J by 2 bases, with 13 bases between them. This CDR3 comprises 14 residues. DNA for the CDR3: TGTGCCACGGCCCGGACCACCAACACCGGGGAGCTGTTTTTT. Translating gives CATARTTNTGELFF.

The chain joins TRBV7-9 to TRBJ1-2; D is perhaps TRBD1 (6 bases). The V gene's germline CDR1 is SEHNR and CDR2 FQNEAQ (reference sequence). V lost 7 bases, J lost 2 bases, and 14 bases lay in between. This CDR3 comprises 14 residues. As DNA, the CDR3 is TGTGCCAGCATCACTGGGGGGCGGAACTATGGCTACACCTTC. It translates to CASITGGRNYGYTF.

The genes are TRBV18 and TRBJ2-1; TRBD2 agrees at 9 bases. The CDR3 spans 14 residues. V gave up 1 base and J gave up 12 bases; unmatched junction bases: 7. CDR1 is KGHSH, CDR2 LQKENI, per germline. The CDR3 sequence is CASSPRLAVSPQFF. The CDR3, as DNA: TGTGCCAGCTCACCACGACTAGCGGTGAGCCCGCAGTTCTTC.

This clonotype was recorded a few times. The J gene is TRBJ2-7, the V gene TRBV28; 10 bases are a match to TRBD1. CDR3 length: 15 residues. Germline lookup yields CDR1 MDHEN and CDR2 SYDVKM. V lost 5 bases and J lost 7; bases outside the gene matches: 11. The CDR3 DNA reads TGTGCCAGCAGTCCCCCCGGGACAGGGGCATTTGAGCAGTACTTC. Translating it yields CASSPPGTGAFEQYF.

CDR3 DNA sequence: TGCGCCAGCAGCTTGGTAGGGACAGCAGACAATGAGCAGTACTTC. It encodes CASSLVGTADNEQYF. This chain uses TRBV5-1 with TRBJ2-1, with 7 bases that match TRBD1. The J call may be incorrect, as the DNA end agrees better with TRBJ2-7. The germline V gene encodes CDR1 SGHRS and CDR2 YFSETQ. This CDR3 contains 15 residues.

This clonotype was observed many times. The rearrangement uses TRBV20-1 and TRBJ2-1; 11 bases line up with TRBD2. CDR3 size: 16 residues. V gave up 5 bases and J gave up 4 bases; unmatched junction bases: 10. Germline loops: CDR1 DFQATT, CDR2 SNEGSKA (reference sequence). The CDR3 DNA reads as TGCAGTGCTCCCCGAGCTACTAGCGGGAGTTACAATGAGCAGTTCTTC. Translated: CSAPRATSGSYNEQFF.

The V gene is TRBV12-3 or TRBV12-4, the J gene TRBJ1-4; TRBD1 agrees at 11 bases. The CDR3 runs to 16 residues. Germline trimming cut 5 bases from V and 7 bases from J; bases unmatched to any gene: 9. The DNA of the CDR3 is TGTGCCAGCAGTGGGGCCGCGGGACAGGGGGGTGAAAAACTGTTTTTT. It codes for CASSGAAGQGGEKLFF.

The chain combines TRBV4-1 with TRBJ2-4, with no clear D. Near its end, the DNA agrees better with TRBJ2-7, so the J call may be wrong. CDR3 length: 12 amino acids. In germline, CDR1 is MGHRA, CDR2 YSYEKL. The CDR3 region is CASSQLPYEQYF. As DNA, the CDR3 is TGCGCCAGCAGCCAACTGCCCTACGAGCAGTACTTC.

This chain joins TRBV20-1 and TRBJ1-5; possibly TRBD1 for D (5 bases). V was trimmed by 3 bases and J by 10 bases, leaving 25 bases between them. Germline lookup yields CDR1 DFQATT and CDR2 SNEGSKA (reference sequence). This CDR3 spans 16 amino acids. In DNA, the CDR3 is TGCAGTGCTAGCCCGGGCACCGGGGCGACAATCAGCCCCCAGCATTTT. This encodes CSASPGTGATISPQHF.

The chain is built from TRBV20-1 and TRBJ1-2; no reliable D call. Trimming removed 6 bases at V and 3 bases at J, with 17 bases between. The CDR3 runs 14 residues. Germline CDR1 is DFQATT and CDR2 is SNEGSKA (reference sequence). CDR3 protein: CSAPNNGDDYGYTF. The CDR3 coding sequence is TGCAGTGCGCCCAATAACGGGGATGACTATGGCTACACCTTC.

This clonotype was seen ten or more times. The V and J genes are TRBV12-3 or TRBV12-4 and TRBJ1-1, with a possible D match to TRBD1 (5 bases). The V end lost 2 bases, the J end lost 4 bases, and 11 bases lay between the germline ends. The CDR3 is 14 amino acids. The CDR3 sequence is CASSLQGGSTEAFF. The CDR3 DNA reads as TGTGCCAGCAGTTTACAGGGCGGGAGCACTGAAGCTTTCTTT.

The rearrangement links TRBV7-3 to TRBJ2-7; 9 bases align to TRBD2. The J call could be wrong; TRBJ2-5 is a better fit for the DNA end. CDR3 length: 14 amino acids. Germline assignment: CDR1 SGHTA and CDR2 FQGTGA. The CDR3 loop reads CASSLTSGTETQYF. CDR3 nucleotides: TGTGCCAGCAGCTTGACTAGCGGCACAGAGACCCAGTACTTC.